This TCR beta chain originates from a study of human T cells and chemical hapten exposure. Study-wide results and caveats: Patch test score was positively correlated with the counts of PT1 expanded TCRs.

Time point noted: patch test 1, 2 weeks after DPC sensitization. Stated treatment: therapeutic diphenylcyclopropenone sensitization with weekly scalp DPC. In the authors' methods: Samples held a median of approximately 96,000 TCRs, range 23,224–690,600. TCRdb passed the RACE reads through MiXCR, listing each CDR3 protein once. V and J calls and clone size were set by TCRdb, not the authors. The table lists around 190,000 distinct CDR3 sequences, around 20% of them singletons, with approximately 6.4% in the top ten. The table lists this clonotype with a few counts. Its antigen is as yet unknown. Trimming cost V 5 bases and J 4 bases; bases outside gene matches: 5. The CDR3 runs 14 residues. The V gene's germline CDR1 is SGHRS and CDR2 YFSETQ.

Sequenced material: whole blood, taken in connection with sensitization to the hapten diphenylcyclopropenone (DPC). The V and J genes are TRBV5-1 and TRBJ2-1; TRBD1 matches 8 bases. The receptor was isolated from a woman aged 45-60 years with alopecia areata. Some clones in this sample may be carry-over from other donors' samples. The CDR3: CASRRDRTYNEQFF. The CDR3 region has the DNA TGCGCCAGCAGAAGGGACAGGACTTACAATGAGCAGTTCTTC.